This T cell receptor (beta chain) was sequenced for a study of blood T cell repertoires in COVID-19. Study as a whole: Donors in the United States, Italy and Spain gave samples during acute or convalescent COVID-19. Sample material is recorded as cDNA or gDNA derived from T cells, B-cell-depleted T cells, or PBMCs.

Method: immunoSEQ multiplex PCR; TCRdb's copy keeps in-frame clones and lacks some. The top ten hold roughly 4% of the sample, which has roughly 200,000 clones, over 85% seen once. Assignment of participants to cohorts was predicated upon participant-reported clinical history. CDR3 size: 16 residues. Between the trimmed V and J ends, which lost 1 base and 7 bases, there was a span of 20 bases. The V gene's germline CDR1 is MGHRA and CDR2 YSYEKL. Sequencing was done on a sample of PBMCs or T cells enriched from blood (not recorded which). The TCR was taken from a woman aged 25 to 39 with acute COVID-19. The rearrangement links TRBV4-1 to TRBJ2-7; perhaps TRBD1 as D (6 bases). DNA of the CDR3: TGCGCCAGCAGCCAAGTCAGGGGCCAGCGAACTATGGAGCAGTACTTC. It specifies CASSQVRGQRTMEQYF.